This TCR beta chain was identified in a study of Ad26.COV2.S vaccination and SARS-CoV-2 variants. Repertoires were generated with immunoSEQ multiplex PCR, while TCRdb's copy carries only in-frame clones and drops some. The sample contains hundreds of thousands of clones, about 90% of which appear only once. Sample treatment: around 19 received Ad26.COV2.S at low or high dose, single or two shots; about 5 received placebo; per-sample allocation not given. Day 63 after the first vaccine or placebo injection was the time point for sampling. Donor was an adult aged 18-55 years in Boston. The CDR3 extends over 18 amino acids. The V gene lost 6 bases and the J gene lost 0 bases, with 18 bases spanning the gap. CDR1 is SNHLY, CDR2 FYNNEI, per germline. A remark on this clone: Its antigen is unknown.

The study, taken as a whole, reports: Among vaccine recipients, spike-specific TCR breadth exceeded that of placebo recipients.

J is TRBJ2-6 and V is TRBV2; tentative D call: TRBD2 (6 bases). Sequenced material: peripheral blood, taken in a trial of Ad26.COV2.S vaccine versus placebo. The sequence was collected from a person between 18 and 60 years old who received the Ad26.COV2.S COVID-19 vaccine or a placebo. CDR3 amino acids: CASSPGKWRDSGANVLTF. CDR3 in DNA: TGTGCCAGCAGCCCCGGGAAGTGGAGGGACTCTGGGGCCAACGTCCTGACTTTC.